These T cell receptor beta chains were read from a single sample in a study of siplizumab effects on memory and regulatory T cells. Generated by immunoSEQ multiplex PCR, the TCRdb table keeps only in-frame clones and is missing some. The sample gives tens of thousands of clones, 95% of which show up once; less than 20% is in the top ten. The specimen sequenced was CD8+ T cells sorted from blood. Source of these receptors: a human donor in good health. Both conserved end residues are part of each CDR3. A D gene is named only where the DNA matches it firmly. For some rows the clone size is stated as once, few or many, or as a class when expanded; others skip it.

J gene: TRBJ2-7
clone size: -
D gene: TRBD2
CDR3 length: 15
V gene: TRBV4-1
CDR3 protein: CASSRGTSDSYEQYF
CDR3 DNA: TGCGCCAGCAGCCGAGGGACTAGCGACTCCTACGAGCAGTACTTC

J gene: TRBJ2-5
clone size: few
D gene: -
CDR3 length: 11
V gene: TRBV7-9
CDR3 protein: CATRFIETQYF
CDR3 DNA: TGTGCCACCCGGTTTATAGAGACCCAGTACTTC

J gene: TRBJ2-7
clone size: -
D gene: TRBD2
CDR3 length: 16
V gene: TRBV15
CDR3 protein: CATSSGTSGSSYEQYF
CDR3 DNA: TGTGCCACCAGCAGCGGGACTAGCGGGAGCTCCTACGAGCAGTACTTC

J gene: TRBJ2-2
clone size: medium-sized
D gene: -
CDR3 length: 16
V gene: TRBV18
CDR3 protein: CASSPPGGAATGELFF
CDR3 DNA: TGTGCCAGCTCACCGCCTGGTGGGGCTGCCACCGGGGAGCTGTTTTTT

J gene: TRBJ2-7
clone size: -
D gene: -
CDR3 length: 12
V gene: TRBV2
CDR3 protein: CASSVESYEQYF
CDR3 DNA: TGTGCCAGCAGTGTGGAAAGCTACGAGCAGTACTTC

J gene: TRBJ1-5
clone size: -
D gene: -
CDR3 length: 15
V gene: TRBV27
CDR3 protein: CASSSDETRNQPQHF
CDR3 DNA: TGTGCCAGCAGCTCCGACGAGACCCGCAATCAGCCCCAGCATTTT

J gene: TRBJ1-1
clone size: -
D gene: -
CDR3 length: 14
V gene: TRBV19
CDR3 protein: CASNPDGRATEAFF
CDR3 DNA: TGTGCCAGTAACCCGGACGGCCGTGCCACTGAAGCTTTCTTT

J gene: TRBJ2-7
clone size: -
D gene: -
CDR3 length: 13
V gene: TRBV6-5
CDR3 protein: CASSYAVAYEQYF
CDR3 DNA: TGTGCCAGCAGTTACGCGGTGGCCTACGAGCAGTACTTC

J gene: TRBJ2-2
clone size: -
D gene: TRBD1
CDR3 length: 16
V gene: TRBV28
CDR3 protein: CASCLLRGRNTGELFF
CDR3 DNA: TGTGCCAGCTGCCTTTTGAGGGGGCGTAACACCGGGGAGCTGTTTTTT

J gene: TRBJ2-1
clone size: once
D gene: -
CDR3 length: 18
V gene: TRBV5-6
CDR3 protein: CASSVHRGAGSHYNEQFF
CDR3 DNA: TGTGCCAGCAGCGTGCATAGGGGGGCGGGCTCCCATTACAATGAGCAGTTCTTC

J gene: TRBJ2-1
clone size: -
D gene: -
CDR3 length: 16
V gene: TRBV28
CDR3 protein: CASSTLGESSYNEQFF
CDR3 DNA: TGTGCCAGCAGTACCCTCGGGGAGAGCTCCTACAATGAGCAGTTCTTC

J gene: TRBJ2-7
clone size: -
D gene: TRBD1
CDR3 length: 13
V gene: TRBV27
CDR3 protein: CASSPGTAYEQYF
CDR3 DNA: TGTGCCAGCAGTCCCGGGACAGCCTACGAGCAGTACTTC

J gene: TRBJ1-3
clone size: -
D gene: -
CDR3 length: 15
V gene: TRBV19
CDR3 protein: CASSLDLPFGNTIYF
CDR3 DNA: TGTGCCAGTAGTCTTGATCTGCCGTTCGGGAACACCATATATTTT

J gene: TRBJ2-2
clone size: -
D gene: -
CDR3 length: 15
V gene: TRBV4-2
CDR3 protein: CASSQDPPGTGELFF
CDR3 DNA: TGTGCCAGCAGCCAAGATCCGCCTGGCACCGGGGAGCTGTTTTTT

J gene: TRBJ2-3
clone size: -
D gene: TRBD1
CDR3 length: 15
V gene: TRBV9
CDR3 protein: CASSETGTDTDTQYF
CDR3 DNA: TGTGCCAGCAGCGAAACAGGGACAGACACAGATACGCAGTATTTT

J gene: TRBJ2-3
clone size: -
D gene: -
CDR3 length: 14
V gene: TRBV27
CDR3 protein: CASSFQTSTDTQYF
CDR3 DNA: TGTGCCAGCAGTTTCCAGACTAGCACAGATACGCAGTATTTT

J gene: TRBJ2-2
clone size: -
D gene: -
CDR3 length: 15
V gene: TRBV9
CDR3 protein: CASSVGGINTGELFF
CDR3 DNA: TGTGCCAGCAGCGTTGGCGGAATAAACACCGGGGAGCTGTTTTTT

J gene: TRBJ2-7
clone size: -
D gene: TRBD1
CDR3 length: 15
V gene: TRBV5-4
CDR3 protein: CASSLSKTGGGEQYF
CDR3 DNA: TGTGCCAGCAGCTTAAGTAAGACAGGGGGGGGAGAGCAGTACTTC

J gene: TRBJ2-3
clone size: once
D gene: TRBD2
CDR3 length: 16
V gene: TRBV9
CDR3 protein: CASSDPSGSMPDTQYF
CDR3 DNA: TGTGCCAGCAGCGACCCAAGCGGGAGTATGCCAGATACGCAGTATTTT

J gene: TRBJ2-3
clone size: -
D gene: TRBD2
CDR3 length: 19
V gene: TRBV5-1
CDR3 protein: CASSFMGLAPHGGTDTQYF
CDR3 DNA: TGCGCCAGCAGCTTTATGGGACTAGCGCCCCATGGGGGCACAGATACGCAGTATTTT

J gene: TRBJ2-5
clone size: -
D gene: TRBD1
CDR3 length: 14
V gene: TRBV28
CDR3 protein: CASSNRGRGETQYF
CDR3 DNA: TGTGCCAGCAGCAACAGGGGGCGCGGAGAGACCCAGTACTTC

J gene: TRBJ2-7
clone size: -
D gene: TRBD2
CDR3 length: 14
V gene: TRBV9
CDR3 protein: CASGRGGRVDEQYF
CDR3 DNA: TGTGCCAGCGGGCGAGGCGGGAGGGTCGACGAGCAGTACTTC

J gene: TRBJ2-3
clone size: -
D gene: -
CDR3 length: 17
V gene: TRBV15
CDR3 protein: CATSRVPGPSQRDTQYF
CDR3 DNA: TGTGCCACCAGCAGAGTTCCGGGGCCCTCCCAAAGGGATACGCAGTATTTT

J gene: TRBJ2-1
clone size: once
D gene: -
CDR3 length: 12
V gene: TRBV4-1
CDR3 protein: CASSQDQNEQFF
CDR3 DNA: TGCGCCAGCAGCCAAGATCAAAATGAGCAGTTCTTC

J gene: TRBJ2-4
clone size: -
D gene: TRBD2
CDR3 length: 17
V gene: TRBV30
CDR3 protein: CAWRGLAGGVVKNIQYF
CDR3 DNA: TGTGCCTGGAGAGGACTAGCGGGAGGGGTGGTCAAAAACATTCAGTACTTC

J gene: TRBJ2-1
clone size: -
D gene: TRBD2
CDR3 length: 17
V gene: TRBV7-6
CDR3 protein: CASSQLAGLAGFNEQFF
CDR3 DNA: TGTGCCAGCAGCCAACTGGCAGGACTAGCGGGATTTAATGAGCAGTTCTTC

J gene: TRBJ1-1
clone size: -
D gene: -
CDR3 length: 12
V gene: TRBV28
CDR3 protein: CASSLENTEAFF
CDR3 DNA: TGTGCCAGCAGTTTAGAGAACACTGAAGCTTTCTTT

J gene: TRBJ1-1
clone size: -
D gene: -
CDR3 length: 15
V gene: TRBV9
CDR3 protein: CASSVGKQMNTEAFF
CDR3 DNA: TGTGCCAGCAGCGTAGGGAAACAAATGAACACTGAAGCTTTCTTT

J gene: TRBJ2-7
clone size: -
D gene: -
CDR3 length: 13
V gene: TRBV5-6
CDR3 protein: CASSSTLAYEQYF
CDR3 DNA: TGTGCCAGCAGCTCGACACTAGCTTACGAGCAGTACTTC

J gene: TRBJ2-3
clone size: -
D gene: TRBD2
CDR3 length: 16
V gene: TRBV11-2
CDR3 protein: CASSETSGHLGDTQYF
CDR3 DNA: TGTGCCAGCAGCGAAACTAGCGGTCATCTCGGAGATACGCAGTATTTT

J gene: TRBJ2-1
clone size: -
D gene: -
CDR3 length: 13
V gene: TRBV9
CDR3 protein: CASSVDLYNEQFF
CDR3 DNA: TGTGCCAGCAGCGTAGATTTGTACAATGAGCAGTTCTTC

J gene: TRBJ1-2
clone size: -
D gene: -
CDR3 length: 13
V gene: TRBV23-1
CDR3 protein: CASSQRPNYGYTF
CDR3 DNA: TGCGCCAGCAGTCAACGGCCTAACTATGGCTACACCTTC

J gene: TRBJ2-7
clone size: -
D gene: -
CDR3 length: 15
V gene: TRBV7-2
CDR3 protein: CASSDDSMTYYEQYF
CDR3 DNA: TGTGCCAGCAGCGACGACTCAATGACTTACTACGAGCAGTACTTC

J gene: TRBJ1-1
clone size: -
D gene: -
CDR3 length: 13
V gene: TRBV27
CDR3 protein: CASSLSRGTEAFF
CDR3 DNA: TGTGCCAGCAGTTTATCGAGGGGGACTGAAGCTTTCTTT

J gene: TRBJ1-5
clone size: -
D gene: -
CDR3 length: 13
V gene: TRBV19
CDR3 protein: CASSLGIPSPQHF
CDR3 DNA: TGTGCCAGTAGCCTTGGCATCCCCTCACCCCAGCATTTT

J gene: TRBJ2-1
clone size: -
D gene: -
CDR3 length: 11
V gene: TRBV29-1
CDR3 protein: CSAARHNEQFF
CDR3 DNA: TGCAGCGCCGCTAGACACAATGAGCAGTTCTTC

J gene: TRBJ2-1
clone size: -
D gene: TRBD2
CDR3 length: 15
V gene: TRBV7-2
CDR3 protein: CASSSRTSSYNEQFF
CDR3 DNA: TGTGCCAGCAGCTCGAGGACTAGCAGCTACAATGAGCAGTTCTTC

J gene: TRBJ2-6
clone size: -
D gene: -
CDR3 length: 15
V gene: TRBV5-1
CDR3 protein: CASSPKGGGANVLTF
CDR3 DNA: TGCGCCAGCAGCCCGAAGGGAGGTGGGGCCAACGTCCTGACTTTC

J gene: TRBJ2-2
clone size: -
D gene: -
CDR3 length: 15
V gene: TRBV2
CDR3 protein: CATLLGGRNTGELFF
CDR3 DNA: TGTGCCACCCTCCTCGGGGGTCGGAACACCGGGGAGCTGTTTTTT

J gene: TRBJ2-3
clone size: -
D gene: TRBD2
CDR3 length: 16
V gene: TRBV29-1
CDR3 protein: CSVVKLAGRNTDTQYF
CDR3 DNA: TGCAGCGTTGTAAAACTAGCGGGGCGGAACACAGATACGCAGTATTTT

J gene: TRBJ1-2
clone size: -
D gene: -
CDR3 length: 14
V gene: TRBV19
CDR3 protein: CASHAGRSTYGYTF
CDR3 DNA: TGTGCCAGTCATGCCGGGAGAAGCACCTATGGCTACACCTTC

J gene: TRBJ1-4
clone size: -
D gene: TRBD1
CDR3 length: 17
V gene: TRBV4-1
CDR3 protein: CASSQVDIRDRNEKLFF
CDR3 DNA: TGCGCCAGCAGCCAAGTGGATATTCGGGACAGAAATGAAAAACTGTTTTTT

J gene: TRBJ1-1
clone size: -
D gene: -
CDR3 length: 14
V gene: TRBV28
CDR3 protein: CASSMEGSATEAFF
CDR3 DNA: TGTGCCAGCAGTATGGAGGGGTCGGCCACTGAAGCTTTCTTT

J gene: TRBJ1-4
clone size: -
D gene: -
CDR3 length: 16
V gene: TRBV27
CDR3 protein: CASSLSVAAFNEKLFF
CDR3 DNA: TGTGCCAGCAGTTTATCGGTGGCAGCGTTTAATGAAAAACTGTTTTTT

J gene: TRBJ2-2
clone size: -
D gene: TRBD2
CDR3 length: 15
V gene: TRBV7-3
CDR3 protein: CASSLAGAVTGELFF
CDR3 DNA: TGTGCCAGCAGCTTAGCGGGAGCGGTCACCGGGGAGCTGTTTTTT

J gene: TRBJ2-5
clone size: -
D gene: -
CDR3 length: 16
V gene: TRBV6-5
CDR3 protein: CASSYSTSGVQETQYF
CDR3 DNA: TGTGCCAGCAGTTACTCGACTAGTGGGGTCCAAGAGACCCAGTACTTC

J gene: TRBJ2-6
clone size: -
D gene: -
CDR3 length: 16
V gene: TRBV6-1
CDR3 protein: CASSEDGGAGANVLTF
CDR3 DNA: TGTGCCAGCAGTGAAGATGGGGGAGCTGGGGCCAACGTCCTGACTTTC

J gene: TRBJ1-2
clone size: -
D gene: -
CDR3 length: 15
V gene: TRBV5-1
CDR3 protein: CASSLGATLNYGYTF
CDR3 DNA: TGCGCCAGCAGCTTGGGGGCAACACTGAACTATGGCTACACCTTC

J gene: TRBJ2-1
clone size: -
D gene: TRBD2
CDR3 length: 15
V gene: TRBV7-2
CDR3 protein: CASKERGGINNEQFF
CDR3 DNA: TGTGCCAGCAAAGAGCGCGGGGGTATCAACAATGAGCAGTTCTTC

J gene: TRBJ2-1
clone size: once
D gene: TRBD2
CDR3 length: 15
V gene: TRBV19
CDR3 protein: CASSMGLGDYNEQFF
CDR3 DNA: TGTGCCAGTAGTATGGGACTAGGAGATTACAATGAGCAGTTCTTC